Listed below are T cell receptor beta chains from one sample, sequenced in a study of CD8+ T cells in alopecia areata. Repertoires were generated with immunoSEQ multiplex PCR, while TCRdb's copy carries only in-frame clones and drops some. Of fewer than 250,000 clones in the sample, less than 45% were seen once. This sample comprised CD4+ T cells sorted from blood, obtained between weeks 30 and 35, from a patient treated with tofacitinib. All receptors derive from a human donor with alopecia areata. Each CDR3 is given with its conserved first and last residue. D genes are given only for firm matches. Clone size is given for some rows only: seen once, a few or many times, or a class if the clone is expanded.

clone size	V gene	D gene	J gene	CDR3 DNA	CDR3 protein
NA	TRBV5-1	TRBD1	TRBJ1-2	TGCGCCAGCAGCTTGGCCTCCGACAGGGTCTATGGCTACACCTTC	CASSLASDRVYGYTF
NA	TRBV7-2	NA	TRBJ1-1	TGTGCCAGCAGCTTAGGAATCCGGAACACTGAAGCTTTCTTT	CASSLGIRNTEAFF
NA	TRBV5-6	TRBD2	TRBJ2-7	TGTGCCAGCAGCTTCAGGACTAGCGGACCCTACGAGCAGTACTTC	CASSFRTSGPYEQYF
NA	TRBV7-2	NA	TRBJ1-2	TGTGCCAGCAGCTCAGGGGTTGTCTATGGCTACACCTTC	CASSSGVVYGYTF
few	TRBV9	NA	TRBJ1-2	TGTGCCAGCAGCGTAGAACAAGACATGCGGGGCTACACCTTC	CASSVEQDMRGYTF
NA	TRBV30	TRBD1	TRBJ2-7	TGTGCCTGGAGTGGGGGACAGGGACTCTACGAGCAGTACTTC	CAWSGGQGLYEQYF
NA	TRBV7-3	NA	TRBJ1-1	TGTGCCAGCAGCTTACAGAGGGACACTGAAGCTTTCTTT	CASSLQRDTEAFF
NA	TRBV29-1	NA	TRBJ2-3	TGCAGCGTTGCCCACAGGGCCGCAGATACGCAGTATTTT	CSVAHRAADTQYF
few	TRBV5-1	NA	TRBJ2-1	TGCGCCAGCAGCTTCGACGGCAGAACCACCTACAATGAGCAGTTCTTC	CASSFDGRTTYNEQFF
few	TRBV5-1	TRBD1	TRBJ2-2	TGCGCCAGCAGGGAGACAGGGGGTAACACCGGGGAGCTGTTTTTT	CASRETGGNTGELFF
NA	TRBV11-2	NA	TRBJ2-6	TGTGCCAGCAGCTTAACTTTCCGGCGGGCCAACGTCCTGACTTTC	CASSLTFRRANVLTF
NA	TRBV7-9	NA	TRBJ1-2	TGTGCCAGCAGCCTAGACTACTGGGGCTACACCTTC	CASSLDYWGYTF
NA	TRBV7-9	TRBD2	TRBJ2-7	TGTGCCAGCAGCTCCCCTTTTAGCGGGGGCTCCTACGAGCAGTACTTC	CASSSPFSGGSYEQYF
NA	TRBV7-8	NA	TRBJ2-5	TGTGCCAGCAGCCAGCTGGGACAGCTGGGAGGGGAGACCCAGTACTTC	CASSQLGQLGGETQYF
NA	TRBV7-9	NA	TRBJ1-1	TGTGCCAGCAGCCCGGACCTGAACACTGAAGCTTTCTTT	CASSPDLNTEAFF
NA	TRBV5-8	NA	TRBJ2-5	TGTGCCAGCAGCCAAAGAACGGGCTTACAAGAGACCCAGTACTTC	CASSQRTGLQETQYF
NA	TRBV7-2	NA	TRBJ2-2	TGTGCCAGCAGCTTCTTCCCCTCGCATAACACCGGGGAGCTGTTTTTT	CASSFFPSHNTGELFF
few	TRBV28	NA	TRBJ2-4	TGTGCCAGCAGTCCTTCGGGAATTCTAGCCAAAAACATTCAGTACTTC	CASSPSGILAKNIQYF
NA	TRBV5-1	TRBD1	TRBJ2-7	TGCGCCAGCAGCAAGGGGGGACAGGGAACCTACGAGCAGTACTTC	CASSKGGQGTYEQYF
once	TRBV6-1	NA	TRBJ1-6	TGTGCCAGCAGTTATTCACCCCTCCACTTT	CASSYSPLHF
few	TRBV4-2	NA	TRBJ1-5	TGTGCCAGCAGCCAAGAGGGCAGGGTGACCAATCAGCCCCAGCATTTT	CASSQEGRVTNQPQHF
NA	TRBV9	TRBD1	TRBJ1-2	TGTGCCAGCAGCGGATATGACAGGGGCAACTATGGCTACACCTTC	CASSGYDRGNYGYTF